Sequencing of this T cell receptor (beta chain) was carried out in a study of patients and donors after allogeneic stem cell transplantation. CDR3 size: 11 residues. TCRdb re-derived calls from the RT-PCR reads in MiXCR, one entry per CDR3 protein. The sample carries over 400,000 distinct CDR3 sequences, more than 15% recorded once. J is TRBJ2-5 and V is TRBV21-1; TRBD1 was called by the table and not checked on the DNA. TRBV21-1 is a pseudogene locus. The sample comprised blood, either unsorted or a sorted T cell fraction (not recorded which). The TCR comes from a human donor who was either an allogeneic HSCT recipient or a stem cell or donor lymphocyte infusion donor (not recorded which). It is not recorded whose cells these are; they may come from a transplant donor. The CDR3 DNA reads as TGTGCCAGCAACAGGGGAGAGACCCAGTACTTC. Its protein product is CASNRGETQYF.